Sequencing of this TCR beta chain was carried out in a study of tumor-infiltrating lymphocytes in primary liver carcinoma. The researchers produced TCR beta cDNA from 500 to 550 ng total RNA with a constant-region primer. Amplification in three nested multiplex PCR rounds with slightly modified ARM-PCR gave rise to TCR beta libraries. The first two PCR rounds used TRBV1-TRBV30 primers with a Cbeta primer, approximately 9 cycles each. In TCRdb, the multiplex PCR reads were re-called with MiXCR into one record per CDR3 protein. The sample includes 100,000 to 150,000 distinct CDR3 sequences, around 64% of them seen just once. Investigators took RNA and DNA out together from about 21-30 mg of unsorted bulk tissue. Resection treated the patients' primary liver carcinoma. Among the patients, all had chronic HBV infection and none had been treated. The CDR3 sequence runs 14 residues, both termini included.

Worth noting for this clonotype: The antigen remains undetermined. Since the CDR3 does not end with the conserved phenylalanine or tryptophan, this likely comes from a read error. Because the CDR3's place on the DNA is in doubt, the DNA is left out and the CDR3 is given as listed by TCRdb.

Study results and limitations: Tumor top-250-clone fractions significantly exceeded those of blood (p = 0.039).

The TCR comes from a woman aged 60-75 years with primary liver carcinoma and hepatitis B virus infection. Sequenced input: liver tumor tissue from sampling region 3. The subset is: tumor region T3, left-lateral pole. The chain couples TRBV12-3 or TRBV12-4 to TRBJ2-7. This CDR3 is CASTSDAGSYEQYL.